This TCR beta chain was obtained from a study of CD8 T cells in ankylosing spondylitis. Germline CDR1 is SGHTA and CDR2 is FQGNSA. The CDR3 is made up of 15 amino acids. After removal of 5 bases from V and 5 bases from J, the junction contained 7 bases not matched to a gene. Comment on this clonotype: Its antigen is as yet unknown.

Study results and caveats: Seemingly distinctive of ankylosing spondylitis blood was a TCR beta motif formed by eight highly homologous variants.

Libraries of TCR beta came from quantitative 5'-RACE with molecular barcodes. TCRdb ran MiXCR on the 5' RACE reads and lists one entry per CDR3 protein. The sample has about 150,000 distinct CDR3 sequences; around a third are singletons. The sample consisted of synovial fluid, either unsorted or a sorted T cell fraction (not recorded which). The genes are TRBV7-2 and TRBJ2-1; TRBD2 matches at 9 bases. The TCR was taken from a male donor with ankylosing spondylitis. As DNA, the CDR3 is TGTGCCAGCAGCCATTCAGCGGGAGGCCACAATGAGCAGTTCTTC. As protein: CASSHSAGGHNEQFF.